These 12 T cell receptor beta chains originate from one sample sequenced in a study of CD8 T cells in Susac syndrome. The authors reverse transcribed roughly 0.5 to 1 ug RNA with random hexamers. TCRdb redid the calling of the immunoSEQ multiplex PCR reads with MiXCR, one entry per CDR3 protein. The sample includes about 140,000 distinct CDR3 sequences, approximately 95% of them seen just once. The sequenced material came from CD4+ T cells from PBMCs. These receptors were collected from a human donor with multiple sclerosis.

This chain connects TRBV11-2 to TRBJ1-6; D ambiguous. The CDR3 extends over 13 amino acids. The germline CDR1 and CDR2 sequences are SGHAT and FQNNGV. Trimming stripped 3 bases from V and 6 bases from J, with 6 bases between. Here the CDR3 DNA reads TGTGCCAGCAGCTTCAAGACTAATTCACCCCTCCACTTT. Translated, it gives CASSFKTNSPLHF. Looking up the rest from reference TRBV11-2 and TRBJ1-6 gives the full variable domain: EAGVAQSPRYKIIEKRQSVAFWCNPISGHATLYWYQQILGQGPKLLIQFQNNGVVDDSQLPKDRFSAERLKGVDSTLKIQPAKLEDSAVYLCASSFKTNSPLHFGNGTRLTVT.

Notes on this clonotype: At one of its ends the junction is not consistent with the germline gene, which may arise from a read error. The chain links TRBV30 to TRBJ1-5; D ambiguous. CDR3 size: 15 residues. In germline, CDR1 is GTSNPN, CDR2 SVGIG (reference sequence). The CDR3 protein is CARSVGLGANQPQHF. The DNA for the CDR3 is TGTGCCAGGAGTGTCGGGTTGGGAGCAAATCAGCCCCAGCATTTT.

The chain has TRBV5-4 and TRBJ1-1; the D is unclear. This CDR3 is 12 amino acids long. Germline V gene data show CDR1 as SGHNT and CDR2 as YYREEE (reference sequence). V lost 0 bases and J 11 bases, leaving 11 bases between the germline ends. The CDR3 sequence: CASSLDRLGAFF. The CDR3 DNA is TGTGCCAGCAGCTTGGACCGTCTAGGTGCTTTCTTT.

This clonotype was seen just once. The gene calls are TRBV6-2 or TRBV6-3 and TRBJ1-6, with D unresolved. Germline V lookup: CDR1 MNHEY, CDR2 SVGEGT. V gave up 7 bases and J gave up 5 bases, with 15 bases separating them. The CDR3 is 15 residues long. The CDR3 region is CASTHSGFDNSPLHF. In nucleotides, the CDR3 is TGTGCCAGCACTCATTCGGGTTTTGATAATTCACCCCTCCACTTT.

The rearrangement joins TRBV20-1 to TRBJ2-3, with TRBD2 matching over 7 bases. The germline CDR1 and CDR2 sequences are DFQATT and SNEGSKA (reference sequence). The V gene end was trimmed by 3 bases and the J gene end by 11 bases; junction bases not matched to a gene: 8. The CDR3 loop spans 12 amino acids. For the CDR3, the DNA is TGCAGTGCTAGGGCGGGAGCGGAAAGGCAGTATTTT. Encoded protein: CSARAGAERQYF.

The rearrangement joins TRBV20-1 to TRBJ2-1, with D perhaps TRBD2 (5 bases). The CDR3 has 17 amino acids. CDR1 is DFQATT, CDR2 SNEGSKA, per germline (reference sequence). The V gene lost 4 bases and the J gene lost 9 bases, with 28 bases spanning the gap. The CDR3 nucleotides are TGCAGTGCTACCCTACTAGACGGGCCAAAAATCGTTGGTGAGCAGTTCTTC. This translates into CSATLLDGPKIVGEQFF.

The gene calls are TRBV28 and TRBJ2-5, with D unresolved. V shed 2 bases and J shed 5 bases, with 6 bases lying between them. In germline, CDR1 is MDHEN, CDR2 SYDVKM. The CDR3 is 12 residues long. The CDR3 sequence: CASSLIRETQYF. The DNA for the CDR3 is TGTGCCAGCAGTTTAATTCGCGAGACCCAGTACTTC.

The chain is built from TRBV29-1 and TRBJ2-2; D perhaps matches TRBD1 (6 bases). V dropped 6 bases and J dropped 5 bases, with 13 bases sitting between them. The CDR3 contains 13 residues. The germline CDR1 and CDR2 sequences are SQVTM and ANQGSEA. CDR3 DNA sequence: TGCAGCGTCAGACAGGAAGGAACCGGGGAGCTGTTTTTT. Translated: CSVRQEGTGELFF.

The chain links TRBV6-5 to TRBJ1-2; 8 bases line up with TRBD1. The CDR3 consists of 16 residues. The V and J ends lost 0 bases and 5 bases, in that order; junction bases with no gene match: 8. Germline V gene sequence: CDR1 MNHEY, CDR2 SVGAGI. The CDR3 protein is CASSYSSRQGFYGYTF. Here the CDR3 DNA reads TGTGCCAGCAGTTACTCGAGCAGACAGGGGTTTTATGGCTACACCTTC.

V and J are TRBV9 and TRBJ2-7; D call uncertain. Per the germline V gene, CDR1 is SGDLS and CDR2 is YYNGEE. This CDR3 region has 13 residues. Trimming stripped 4 bases from V and 0 bases from J, with 8 bases between. The CDR3 sequence: CASSQWNSYEQYF. CDR3 sequence (DNA): TGTGCCAGCAGCCAATGGAACTCCTACGAGCAGTACTTC.

This CDR3 reads CSAGGAGDSETQYF. CDR3 nucleotide sequence: TGCAGTGCAGGAGGCGCAGGGGATTCCGAGACCCAGTACTTC. The rearrangement links TRBV20-1 to TRBJ2-5; TRBD1 is a possible D gene (6 bases). V lost 6 bases and J lost 5, with 19 bases in between. This CDR3 has 14 residues. Germline V gene sequence: CDR1 DFQATT, CDR2 SNEGSKA (reference sequence).

This clonotype was seen a handful of times. V is TRBV6-1 and J is TRBJ1-2, with 7 bases identical to TRBD1. V dropped 6 bases and J dropped 8; count of bases not matched to a gene: 9. Germline values: CDR1 MNHNS, CDR2 SASEGT. CDR3 length: 13 amino acids. The CDR3 DNA is TGTGCCAGCAGCCTAACAGGGGAAGGCGGCTACACCTTC. Translated, it gives CASSLTGEGGYTF.